One sample yielded the 5 T cell receptor beta chains listed below, sequenced in a study of blood T cell repertoires in COVID-19. The assay was immunoSEQ multiplex PCR, and TCRdb's table has in-frame clones only and misses some. Of about 70,000 clones in the sample, about 85% were seen once. What was sequenced was peripheral blood. All receptors derive from a man of 80 years or more with acute or convalescent COVID-19.

The chain recombines TRBV2 with TRBJ2-7, with a possible D match to TRBD2 (6 bases). The CDR3 runs 12 residues. V lost 7 bases and J lost 0, with 7 bases in between. Germline V gives CDR1 SNHLY, CDR2 FYNNEI. CDR3 sequence reads: CASKEGSYEQYF. CDR3 in DNA: TGTGCCAGCAAGGAGGGCTCCTACGAGCAGTACTTC.

This clone was detected a few times. The chain carries TRBV7-9 and TRBJ1-2, with 8 bases that match TRBD1. The CDR3 length is 18 residues. V was clipped by 4 bases and J by 4 bases; unmatched bases: 17. Germline V gene sequence: CDR1 SEHNR, CDR2 FQNEAQ (reference sequence). CDR3 DNA sequence: TGTGCCAGCAGCTCTACAATTGGACAGGGAGGGTCGTTCTATGGCTACACCTTC. Translating it yields CASSSTIGQGGSFYGYTF.

The V gene is TRBV6-6, the J gene TRBJ2-1; TRBD2 aligns across 9 bases. V gave up 4 bases and J gave up 4 bases; unmatched junction bases: 8. Germline CDR1 MNHNY, CDR2 SVGAGI (reference sequence). The CDR3 spans 16 residues. In DNA form, the CDR3 reads TGTGCCAGCAGTTCCAGACTAGCGGACCATTACAATGAGCAGTTCTTC. Encoded protein: CASSSRLADHYNEQFF.

The genes are TRBV30 and TRBJ2-2; the D is unclear. CDR3 length: 13 amino acids. V was trimmed by 0 bases and J by 4 bases, leaving 6 bases between them. In germline, CDR1 is GTSNPN, CDR2 SVGIG (reference sequence). CDR3 nucleotide sequence: TGTGCCTGGAGTGTAGGAGTCACCGGGGAGCTGTTTTTT. Translating it yields CAWSVGVTGELFF.

This clone has just one count. This chain joins TRBV7-2 and TRBJ2-4; 9 bases are shared with TRBD1. V trimming: 6 bases; J trimming: 3 bases; junction bases outside the gene matches: 9. This CDR3 has 16 amino acids. Germline V CDR1 and CDR2: SGHTA, FQGNSA. CDR3 DNA: TGTGCCAGCAGTCAGGGACAGGGCGCTAGCAAAAACATTCAGTACTTC. This encodes CASSQGQGASKNIQYF.